The 10 T cell receptor beta chains presented below share a single source sample, sequenced in a study of T cells expressing NK-cell markers. TCRdb derives one entry per CDR3 protein from the 5' RACE reads, leaving out DNA. Recorded here are some 500,000 distinct CDR3 sequences; the top ten clones represent almost 1.5%. The specimen was blood T cells: a sorted CD56 or NKG2C T cell subset, CD4+ or CD8+ T cells, or bulk PBMC T cells (not recorded which). These receptors originate from a woman between 50 and 59 years old in good health.

This chain joins TRBV3-1 and TRBJ2-1. There are 11 residues in the CDR3. Germline-derived CDR1 and CDR2 are LGHDT and YNNKEL (reference sequence). The CDR3 protein is CASRRNNEQFF.

The chain combines TRBV29-1 with TRBJ1-3. In germline, CDR1 is SQVTM, CDR2 ANQGSEA. This CDR3 is built from 15 residues. The CDR3 loop reads CSVVEGQGSGNTIYF.

The chain couples TRBV14 to TRBJ1-1; TCRdb lists TRBD1, though no DNA is available to test this call. CDR3 size: 12 residues. Germline V gives CDR1 SGHDN, CDR2 FVKESK. CDR3: CASSATGGEAFF.

The CDR3 sequence is CASSHGQPSNEQFF. The V gene is TRBV4-2, the J gene TRBJ2-1; TCRdb names TRBD1, which stays unverified in the absence of DNA. Germline lookup yields CDR1 LGHNA and CDR2 YNFKEQ. The CDR3 spans 14 residues.

The chain couples TRBV27 to TRBJ1-2; TCRdb selects TRBD1, and the lack of DNA leaves this call unchecked. The CDR3 runs to 13 residues. Germline values: CDR1 MNHEY, CDR2 SMNVEV (reference sequence). This CDR3 reads CASSTGIAFGYTF.

The chain combines TRBV20-1 with TRBJ2-7; without DNA, the TCRdb call of TRBD2 cannot be checked. The CDR3 sequence is 13 residues long. Germline V gene sequence: CDR1 DFQATT, CDR2 SNEGSKA (reference sequence). CDR3 sequence reads: CSARRLAGSEQYF.

The chain employs TRBV20-1 and TRBJ2-5; TCRdb selects TRBD2, and the lack of DNA leaves this call unchecked. The CDR3 runs 15 residues. Germline CDR1 reads DFQATT; CDR2 reads SNEGSKA (reference sequence). CDR3 region: CSATSSAESQETQYF.

The chain is built from TRBV27 and TRBJ2-3; the D gene TCRdb calls, TRBD2, cannot be checked with no DNA. CDR1 and CDR2 from the germline V gene are MNHEY and SMNVEV (reference sequence). The CDR3 covers 16 residues. This chain's CDR3 is CASSWLAGGGTDTQYF.

The chain carries TRBV12-3 or TRBV12-4 and TRBJ2-1. The CDR3 is made up of 12 amino acids. CDR3: CASSGSYNEQFF.

The chain joins TRBV5-6 to TRBJ2-1. The length of the CDR3 is 12 residues. The germline V gene encodes CDR1 SGHDT and CDR2 YYEEEE. The CDR3: CASSLVSWEQFF.